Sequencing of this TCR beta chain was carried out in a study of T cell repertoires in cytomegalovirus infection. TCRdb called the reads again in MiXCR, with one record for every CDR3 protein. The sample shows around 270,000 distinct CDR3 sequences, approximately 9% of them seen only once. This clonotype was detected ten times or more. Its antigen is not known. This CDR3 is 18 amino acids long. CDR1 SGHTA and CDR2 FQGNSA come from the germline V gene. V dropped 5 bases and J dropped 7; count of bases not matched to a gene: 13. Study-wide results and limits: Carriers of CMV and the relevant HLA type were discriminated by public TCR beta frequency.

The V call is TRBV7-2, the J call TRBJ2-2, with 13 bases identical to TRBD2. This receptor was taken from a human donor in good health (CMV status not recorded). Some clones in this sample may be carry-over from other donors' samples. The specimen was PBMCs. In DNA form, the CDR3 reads TGTGCCAGCAGCCGACATGGGACTAGCGGGATCGGGGGCGGGGAGCTGTTTTTT. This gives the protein CASSRHGTSGIGGGELFF.